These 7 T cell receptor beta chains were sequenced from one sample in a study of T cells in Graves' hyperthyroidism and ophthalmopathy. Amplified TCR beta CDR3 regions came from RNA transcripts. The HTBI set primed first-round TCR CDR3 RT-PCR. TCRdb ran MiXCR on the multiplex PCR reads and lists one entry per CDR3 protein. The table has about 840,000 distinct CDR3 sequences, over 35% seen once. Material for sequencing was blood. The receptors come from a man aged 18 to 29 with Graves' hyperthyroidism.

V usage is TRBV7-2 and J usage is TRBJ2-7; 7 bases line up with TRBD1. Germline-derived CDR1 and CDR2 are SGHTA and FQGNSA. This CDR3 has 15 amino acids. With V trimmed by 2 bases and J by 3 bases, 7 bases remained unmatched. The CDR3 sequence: CASSLPDRVLYEQYF. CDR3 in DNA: TGTGCCAGCAGCTTACCCGACAGGGTTCTCTACGAGCAGTACTTC.

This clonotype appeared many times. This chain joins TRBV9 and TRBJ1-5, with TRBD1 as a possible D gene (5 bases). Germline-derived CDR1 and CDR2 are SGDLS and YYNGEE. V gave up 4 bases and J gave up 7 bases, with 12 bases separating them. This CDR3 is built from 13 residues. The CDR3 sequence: CASSLGPEQPQHF. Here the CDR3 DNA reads TGTGCCAGCAGCTTGGGGCCGGAACAGCCCCAGCATTTT.

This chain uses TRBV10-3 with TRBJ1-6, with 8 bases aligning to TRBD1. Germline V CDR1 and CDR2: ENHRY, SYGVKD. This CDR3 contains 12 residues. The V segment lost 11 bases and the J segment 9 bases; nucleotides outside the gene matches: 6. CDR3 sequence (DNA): TGTGCCGCTTCCGGGACAGGTTCACCCCTCCACTTT. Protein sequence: CAASGTGSPLHF.

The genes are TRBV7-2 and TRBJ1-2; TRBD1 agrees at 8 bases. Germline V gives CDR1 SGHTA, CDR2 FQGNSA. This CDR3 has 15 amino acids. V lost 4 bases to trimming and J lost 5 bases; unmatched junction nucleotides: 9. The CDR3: CASSSRGQETYGYTF. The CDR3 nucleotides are TGTGCCAGCAGCTCAAGGGGACAGGAGACTTATGGCTACACCTTC.

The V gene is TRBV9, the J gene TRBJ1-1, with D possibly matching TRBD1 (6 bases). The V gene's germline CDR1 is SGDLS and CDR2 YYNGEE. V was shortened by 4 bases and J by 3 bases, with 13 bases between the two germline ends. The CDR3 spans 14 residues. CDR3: CASSQLRGYTEAFF. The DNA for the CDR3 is TGTGCCAGCAGCCAACTGAGGGGGTACACTGAAGCTTTCTTT.

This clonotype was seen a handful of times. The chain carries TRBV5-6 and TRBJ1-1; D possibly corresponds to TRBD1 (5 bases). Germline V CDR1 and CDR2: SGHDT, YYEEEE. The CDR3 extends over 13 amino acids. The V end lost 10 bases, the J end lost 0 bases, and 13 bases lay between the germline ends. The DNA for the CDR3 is TGTGCCGGCGGGGCCGGATTGAACACTGAAGCTTTCTTT. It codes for CAGGAGLNTEAFF.

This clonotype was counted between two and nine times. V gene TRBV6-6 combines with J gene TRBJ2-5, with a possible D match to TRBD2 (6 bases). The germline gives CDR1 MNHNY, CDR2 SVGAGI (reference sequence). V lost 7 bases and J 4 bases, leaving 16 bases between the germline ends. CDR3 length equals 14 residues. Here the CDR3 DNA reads TGTGCCAGCACCTCCCGCAGCGGGCCAGAGACCCAGTACTTC. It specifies CASTSRSGPETQYF.